Below are 5 T cell receptor beta chains sequenced from a single sample in a study of blood T cells in healthy people across ages. Through a sample-barcoded 5' primer and a J-beta primer mix, a second PCR was run for roughly 7 to 11 cycles. In TCRdb, the 5' RACE reads were re-called with MiXCR into one record per CDR3 protein. The data show 650,000 to 1,000,000 distinct CDR3 sequences, roughly 34% seen once. The sample taken for sequencing was blood. The receptors were sampled from a man between 18 and 35 years old in good health.

This chain joins TRBV15 and TRBJ2-5; 9 bases align to TRBD2. V dropped 3 bases and J dropped 4; count of bases not matched to a gene: 6. CDR1 LNHNV and CDR2 YYDKDF come from the germline V gene (reference sequence). The CDR3 loop spans 15 amino acids. The CDR3: CATSSRSSGGETQYF. For the CDR3, the DNA is TGTGCCACCAGCAGTCGGAGTAGCGGGGGAGAGACCCAGTACTTC.

V gene TRBV5-1 combines with J gene TRBJ1-1; D remains ambiguous. CDR3 size: 14 residues. V was clipped by 4 bases and J by 0 bases, with 10 bases between them. Germline V gives CDR1 SGHRS, CDR2 YFSETQ. Written as DNA, the CDR3 is TGCGCCAGCAGCGTCCATAGGGTGAACACTGAAGCTTTCTTT. Translation gives CASSVHRVNTEAFF.

The chain carries TRBV5-8 and TRBJ2-3; D is uncertain. Deletions cut 4 bases from V and 0 bases from J, with 12 bases between. This CDR3 region has 15 residues. Looked up from germline, CDR1 is SGHTS and CDR2 is YDEGEE. This CDR3 reads CASSQLGSSTDTQYF. CDR3 sequence (DNA): TGTGCCAGCAGCCAACTCGGTAGTAGCACAGATACGCAGTATTTT. Combining the CDR3 with reference TRBV5-8 and TRBJ2-3 gives the whole variable domain EAGVTQSPTHLIKTRGQQATLRCSPISGHTSVYWYQQALGLGLQFLLWYDEGEERNRGNFPPRFSGRQFPNYSSELNVNALELEDSALYLCASSQLGSSTDTQYFGPGTRLTVL.

This clonotype was observed a few times. This CDR3 reads CSARSTRPLNEQFF. The CDR3 DNA reads TGCAGTGCTAGAAGCACTCGACCCTTAAATGAGCAGTTCTTC. This sequence joins TRBV20-1 and TRBJ2-1; no firm D call. V lost 2 bases to trimming and J lost 7 bases, with 15 bases between them. The CDR3 runs 14 residues. CDR1 is DFQATT, CDR2 SNEGSKA, per germline (reference sequence).

Many counts were recorded for this clonotype. This sequence joins TRBV20-1 and TRBJ2-1, with 9 bases identical to TRBD1. The CDR3 is 16 residues long. Germline V gene sequence: CDR1 DFQATT, CDR2 SNEGSKA (reference sequence). V was clipped by 6 bases and J by 8 bases; unmatched bases: 17. CDR3 in DNA: TGCAGTGCGCCACCCCCGGGACAGGGTCGTTTCGATGAGCAGTTCTTC. Translated, it gives CSAPPPGQGRFDEQFF.